This passage covers 24 T cell receptor beta chains from one sample sequenced in a study of shared T cell receptors in the human thymus. The repertoire was sequenced with immunoSEQ multiplex PCR; TCRdb's copy has only in-frame clones and lacks some. The repertoire holds hundreds of thousands of clones, with 70% to 90% as singletons. These same data were also listed under a study on human thymus T cells.

Sequencing was performed on thymocytes. These receptors all come from a boy in the first two years of life with a congenital heart defect.

The CDR3 sequence is CASSVEGNPNSPLHF. The CDR3 bases are TGTGCCAGCAGCGTAGAGGGGAACCCCAATTCACCCCTCCACTTT. The chain recombines TRBV9 with TRBJ1-6; D possibly corresponds to TRBD1 (5 bases). Germline-derived CDR1 and CDR2 are SGDLS and YYNGEE. The CDR3 has 15 residues. The germline V and J ends were trimmed by 0 bases and 7 bases, with 11 bases remaining between them.

The chain has TRBV4-3 and TRBJ2-3; TRBD2 matches 7 bases. Germline lookup yields CDR1 LGHNA and CDR2 YSLEER. The CDR3 length is 16 residues. Unmatched junction bases numbered 8, after V lost 2 bases and J lost 3 bases. The CDR3 loop reads CASSQRLALKTDTQYF. DNA of the CDR3: TGCGCCAGCAGCCAAAGACTAGCCCTCAAAACAGATACGCAGTATTTT.

The V and J genes are TRBV6-5 and TRBJ2-2; 9 nucleotides agree with TRBD1. V lost 6 bases and J lost 5; bases outside the gene matches: 7. This CDR3 has 15 amino acids. CDR1 is MNHEY and CDR2 is SVGAGI in the germline V gene. The CDR3 here is CASSRTGTGTGELFF. CDR3 coding DNA: TGTGCCAGCAGCCGAACCGGGACAGGGACCGGGGAGCTGTTTTTT.

In nucleotides, the CDR3 is TGTGCCAGCAGTTTCCATGACAGCCCAATGTCCTACGAGCAGTACTTC. This sequence encodes CASSFHDSPMSYEQYF. This chain links TRBV27 with TRBJ2-7; a weak D match, TRBD1 (5 bases). CDR1 is MNHEY and CDR2 is SMNVEV in the germline V gene (reference sequence). The length of the CDR3 is 16 residues. Trimming cost V 3 bases and J 1 base, with 16 bases left between them.

The rearrangement links TRBV10-3 to TRBJ2-7, with 9 bases that match TRBD1. V was clipped by 5 bases and J by 3 bases; unmatched bases: 17. Germline assignment: CDR1 ENHRY and CDR2 SYGVKD. This CDR3 has 18 residues. CDR3 region: CAISKGPGQGVEHYEQYF. As DNA, the CDR3 is TGTGCCATCAGTAAAGGGCCGGGACAGGGAGTGGAGCACTACGAGCAGTACTTC.

The chain uses TRBV5-1 and TRBJ1-2, with 7 bases that match TRBD1. This CDR3 has 13 amino acids. Germline lookup yields CDR1 SGHRS and CDR2 YFSETQ. Trimming cost V 4 bases and J 4 bases; bases outside gene matches: 4. DNA of the CDR3: TGCGCCAGCAGCCCGACAGGGACCTATGGCTACACCTTC. Amino acids: CASSPTGTYGYTF.

This clone has more than one count but fewer than ten. The chain carries TRBV6-5 and TRBJ1-5; 8 bases agree with TRBD1. V lost 8 bases to trimming and J lost 1 base; unmatched junction nucleotides: 4. From germline, CDR1 is MNHEY and CDR2 SVGAGI. This CDR3 has 14 amino acids. The CDR3 DNA sequence: TGTGCCAGCGGGGACAGGAAAAGCAATCAGCCCCAGCATTTT. This encodes CASGDRKSNQPQHF.

The rearrangement joins TRBV13 to TRBJ2-4; the D gene is possibly TRBD2 (5 bases). CDR1 is PRHDT, CDR2 FYEKMQ, per germline (reference sequence). The CDR3 contains 16 residues. V was cut by 3 bases and J by 5 bases, with 17 bases left in between. CDR3: CASSFRRSLLQNIQYF. Here the CDR3 DNA reads TGTGCCAGCAGCTTTCGGAGGTCTTTACTCCAAAACATTCAGTACTTC. The full variable domain, with the rest looked up from reference TRBV13 and TRBJ2-4, is AAGVIQSPRHLIKEKRETATLKCYPIPRHDTVYWYQQGPGQDPQFLISFYEKMQSDKGSIPDRFSAQQFSDYHSELNMSSLELGDSALYFCASSFRRSLLQNIQYFGAGTRLSVL.

This sequence joins TRBV7-2 and TRBJ2-7, with unresolved D. Trimming took off 2 bases at V and 0 bases at J, with 11 bases between the two ends. The CDR3 loop spans 15 amino acids. Germline V CDR1 and CDR2: SGHTA, FQGNSA. As DNA, the CDR3 is TGTGCCAGCAGCTTAACCCCGGGTCACTCCTACGAGCAGTACTTC. Its protein is CASSLTPGHSYEQYF.

The rearrangement links TRBV10-3 to TRBJ2-7, with TRBD1 matching 11 bases. Looked up from germline, CDR1 is ENHRY and CDR2 is SYGVKD. This CDR3 is 13 amino acids long. With V trimmed by 10 bases and J by 3 bases, 5 bases remained unmatched. This chain's CDR3 is CATQDRGRYEQYF. CDR3 sequence (DNA): TGTGCCACTCAGGACAGGGGGCGCTACGAGCAGTACTTC.

This chain connects TRBV28 to TRBJ1-5, with D hard to call. The V end lost 6 bases, the J end lost 0 bases, and 18 bases lay between the germline ends. Germline values: CDR1 MDHEN, CDR2 SYDVKM. The CDR3 is 17 residues long. The CDR3 coding sequence is TGTGCCAGCAGATGCTCGGGAAGGGAACCTAGCAATCAGCCCCAGCATTTT. The encoded protein is CASRCSGREPSNQPQHF.

This chain connects TRBV27 to TRBJ2-2; D might be TRBD1 (6 bases). Germline values: CDR1 MNHEY, CDR2 SMNVEV (reference sequence). This CDR3 has 14 residues. Trimming stripped 7 bases from V and 5 bases from J, with 14 bases between. The CDR3 region has the DNA TGTGCCAGCAAGTGCCAGGGGATGACCGGGGAGCTGTTTTTT. Its protein product is CASKCQGMTGELFF.

The rearrangement joins TRBV9 to TRBJ2-3; no definite D call. Trimming removed 3 bases at V and 4 bases at J, with 6 bases between. Germline V CDR1 and CDR2: SGDLS, YYNGEE. This CDR3 has 12 residues. CDR3 coding DNA: TGTGCCAGCAGCGCGGTGGCAGATACGCAGTATTTT. It codes for CASSAVADTQYF.

The rearrangement links TRBV10-3 to TRBJ1-5; perhaps TRBD1 as D (6 bases). The CDR3 sequence is 17 residues long. Germline V lookup: CDR1 ENHRY, CDR2 SYGVKD. V was shortened by 3 bases and J by 0 bases, with 15 bases between the two germline ends. The CDR3 reads CAISEFHLQGSNQPQHF. The CDR3 coding sequence is TGTGCCATCAGTGAATTTCACTTACAGGGTAGCAATCAGCCCCAGCATTTT.

The chain couples TRBV28 to TRBJ2-7; TRBD1 might be the D (6 bases). The CDR3 is 13 residues long. V was cut by 1 base and J by 7 bases, with 11 bases left in between. Germline CDR1 MDHEN, CDR2 SYDVKM. CDR3 loop: CASSLFGGREQYF. CDR3 in DNA: TGTGCCAGCAGTTTATTTGGGGGCAGAGAGCAGTACTTC.

The chain's CDR3 is CAWSGGGGNQPQHF. The DNA for the CDR3 is TGTGCCTGGAGTGGAGGCGGGGGCAATCAGCCCCAGCATTTT. The chain carries TRBV30 and TRBJ1-5, with D uncertain. CDR1 is GTSNPN and CDR2 is SVGIG in the germline V gene (reference sequence). V was trimmed by 1 base and J by 2 bases, leaving 9 bases between them. The CDR3 has 14 residues.

CDR3 residues: CASSGHGRNQETQYF. Written as DNA, the CDR3 is TGCGCCAGCAGTGGGCACGGGAGGAACCAAGAGACCCAGTACTTC. The V gene is TRBV10-1, the J gene TRBJ2-5; 7 positions agree with TRBD2. Germline trimming cut 4 bases from V and 0 bases from J; bases unmatched to any gene: 5. Germline-derived CDR1 and CDR2 are WNHNN and SYGVQD (reference sequence). CDR3 length equals 15 residues.

This chain uses TRBV10-3 with TRBJ2-7; 7 bases match TRBD1. CDR3 size: 14 residues. The junction had 7 bases not matched to a gene; V was cut back by 3 bases and J by 5 bases. Germline CDR1 and CDR2: ENHRY and SYGVKD. The CDR3 nucleotides read TGTGCCATCAGTGACTACAGGGGTATTAACGAGCAGTACTTC. Translation: CAISDYRGINEQYF.

This clone appeared a few times. The gene calls are TRBV4-3 and TRBJ1-1, with unresolved D. The CDR3 totals 19 residues. V was cut by 0 bases and J by 7 bases, with 27 bases left in between. In germline, CDR1 is LGHNA, CDR2 YSLEER. CDR3 DNA: TGCGCCAGCAGCCAAGACCGGCCAGCACTCGAGGTCCCATCTATTGAAGCTTTCTTT. Residues: CASSQDRPALEVPSIEAFF.

The gene calls are TRBV7-6 and TRBJ1-1; D might be TRBD1 (6 bases). The germline V and J ends were trimmed by 2 bases and 7 bases, with 17 bases remaining between them. The CDR3 runs to 15 residues. The germline gives CDR1 SGHVS, CDR2 FNYEAQ. CDR3 in DNA: TGTGCCAGCAGCTTAAGCCCAGGGGTTGTGGGTGAAGCTTTCTTT. As protein: CASSLSPGVVGEAFF.

The V call is TRBV2, the J call TRBJ2-1; the match to TRBD2 covers 10 bases. With 1 base clipped from V and 7 bases from J, the junction kept 7 bases outside the gene matches. In germline, CDR1 is SNHLY, CDR2 FYNNEI. CDR3 length: 16 amino acids. CDR3 coding DNA: TGTGCCAGCAGTGAAGAGAGTAGCGGGGGGACAAATGAGCAGTTCTTC. Amino acids: CASSEESSGGTNEQFF.

The J gene is TRBJ2-3, the V gene TRBV28; 9 bases line up with TRBD2. The CDR3 totals 17 residues. Germline trimming cut 1 base from V and 1 base from J; bases unmatched to any gene: 6. CDR1 and CDR2 from the germline V gene are MDHEN and SYDVKM. This CDR3 reads CASSLSQAGGRTDTQYF. CDR3 in DNA: TGTGCCAGCAGTTTATCCCAAGCGGGGGGCCGCACAGATACGCAGTATTTT.

The chain couples TRBV7-6 to TRBJ2-1; D may be TRBD2 (5 bases). Looked up from germline, CDR1 is SGHVS and CDR2 is FNYEAQ. The CDR3 spans 18 residues. V dropped 0 bases and J dropped 5 bases, with 20 bases sitting between them. The CDR3 coding sequence is TGTGCCAGCAGCTTAGCGCGGGTATTAGAGGGTTGGCACAATGAGCAGTTCTTC. Its protein product is CASSLARVLEGWHNEQFF. The full variable domain, with the rest looked up from reference TRBV7-6 and TRBJ2-1, is GAGVSQSPRYKVTKRGQDVALRCDPISGHVSLYWYRQALGQGPEFLTYFNYEAQQDKSGLPNDRFSAERPEGSISTLTIQRTEQRDSAMYRCASSLARVLEGWHNEQFFGPGTRLTVL.

For this clone: One end of the junction is discordant with germline, which a read error may explain. This chain links TRBV19 with TRBJ2-1; D may be TRBD1 (6 bases). The CDR3 contains 13 residues. Per germline, CDR1 LNHDA and CDR2 SQIVND (reference sequence). In DNA form, the CDR3 reads TGTGCCAATAGTATAAAACAGGGCGATGAGCAGTTCTTC. It encodes CANSIKQGDEQFF.